Below, one T cell receptor beta chain is given with its context. Its antigen target is currently unknown. Base qualities are not at hand, and no much larger clone is one base apart. The sample originates from a study of blood T cell repertoires in COVID-19 (dated by TCRdb to 2018 to 2020). The study in broad terms: Samples covering the acute and convalescent phases of COVID-19 were provided by collaborators in the United States, Italy and Spain. The material from the prospective study consisted of cDNA or gDNA derived from T cells, B-cell-depleted T cells, or PBMCs. The dataset comprised deeply sampled blood TCRbeta repertoires from subjects exposed to, actively infected with, or recovered from COVID-19. The repertoires were made available in a free public database intended to serve as a resource for research on the immune response to SARS-CoV-2. The samples were drawn from the first 160 participants of the ongoing ImmuneRACE study and from roughly 1,300 subjects provided by 6 global collaborators. Sample metadata almost always included a de-identified subject ID, COVID-19 status, age in years and sex. Where available, HLA class I and class II types were obtained from metadata supplied by the sample provider rather than from assay-based typing.

Study-level results and caveats: The quantity of clinical and demographic metadata differed by source and by participant and was supplied without curation.

The immunoSEQ Assay, a bias-controlled multiplex PCR, was used to amplify TCRbeta CDR3 regions from genomic DNA. The authors' pipeline ran thus. Within the assay, amplification of reference gene primers was used to estimate how many nucleated cells each sample contained. Sequence reads were collapsed and filtered to measure the absolute abundance of every unique TCRbeta CDR3 rearrangement. For each sample, productive Simpson clonality was calculated by taking the square root of Simpson's diversity index across productive rearrangements. What TCRdb holds here is the immuneACCESS table cut down to in-frame rearrangements. Part of the clones is not present; checked against another copy, under half of the missing clones reflect an unresolved V gene, and the others are unexplained. D and trimming were read from the DNA, whereas the V and J calls and clone size are those reported in that table. Within this sample are about 68,000 clones, with 70% to 90% of them counted one time only. The ten biggest clones cover about 8% of the sample.

V lost 11 bases and J lost 12 bases; the stretch between them is 17 bases long. The CDR3, cysteine through phenylalanine, is 12 amino acids long. Only the CDR3 part of the read is kept: 36 bases, read in frame from the first base. Collaborating institutions collected whole blood in K2EDTA tubes following their own protocols. Collaborator samples were shipped for TCRbeta analysis as frozen whole blood, isolated PBMCs, or DNA extracted from either sample type. The TCR originated in a man aged 30-40 years with acute or convalescent COVID-19. The sequenced material came from peripheral blood. The sequence joins TRBV12-3 or TRBV12-4 to TRBJ2-6, with a tentative D gene TRBD1 over 5 matching bases. At the DNA level, the sequence is TGTGCCTGCCGATTTGGGGCAACCGTCCTGACTTTC. This is translated as CACRFGATVLTF.